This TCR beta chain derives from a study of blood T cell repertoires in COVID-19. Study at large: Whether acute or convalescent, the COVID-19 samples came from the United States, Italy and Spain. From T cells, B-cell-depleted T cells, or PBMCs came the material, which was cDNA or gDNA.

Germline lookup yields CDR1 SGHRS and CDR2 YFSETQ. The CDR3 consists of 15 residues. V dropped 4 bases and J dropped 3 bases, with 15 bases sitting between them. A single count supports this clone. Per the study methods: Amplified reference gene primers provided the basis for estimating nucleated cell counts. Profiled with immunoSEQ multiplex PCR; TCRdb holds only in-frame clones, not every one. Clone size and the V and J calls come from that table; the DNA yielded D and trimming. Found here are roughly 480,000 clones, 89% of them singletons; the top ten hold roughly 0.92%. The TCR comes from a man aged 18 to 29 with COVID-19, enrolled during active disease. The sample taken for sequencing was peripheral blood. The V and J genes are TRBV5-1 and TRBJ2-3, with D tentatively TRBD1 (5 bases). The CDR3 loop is CASSPNYGQTDTQYF. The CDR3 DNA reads TGCGCCAGCAGCCCGAATTATGGACAAACAGATACGCAGTATTTT.